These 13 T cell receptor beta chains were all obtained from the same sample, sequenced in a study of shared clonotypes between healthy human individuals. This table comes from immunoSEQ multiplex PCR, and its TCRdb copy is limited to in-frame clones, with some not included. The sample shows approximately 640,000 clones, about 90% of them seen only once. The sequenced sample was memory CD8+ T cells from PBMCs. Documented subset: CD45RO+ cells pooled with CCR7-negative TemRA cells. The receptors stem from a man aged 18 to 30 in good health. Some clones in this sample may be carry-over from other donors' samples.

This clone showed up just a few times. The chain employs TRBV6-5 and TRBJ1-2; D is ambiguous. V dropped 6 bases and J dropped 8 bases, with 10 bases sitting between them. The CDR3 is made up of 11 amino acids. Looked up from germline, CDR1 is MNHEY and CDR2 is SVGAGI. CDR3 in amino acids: CASRDVVGYTF. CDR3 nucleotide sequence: TGTGCCAGCAGGGACGTGGTGGGCTACACCTTC.

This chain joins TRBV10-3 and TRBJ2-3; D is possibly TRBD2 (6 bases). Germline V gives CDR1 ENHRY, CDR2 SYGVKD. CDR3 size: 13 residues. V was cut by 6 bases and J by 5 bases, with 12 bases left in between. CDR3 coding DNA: TGTGCCATCAGGAGGACGGGAGAAGATACGCAGTATTTT. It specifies CAIRRTGEDTQYF.

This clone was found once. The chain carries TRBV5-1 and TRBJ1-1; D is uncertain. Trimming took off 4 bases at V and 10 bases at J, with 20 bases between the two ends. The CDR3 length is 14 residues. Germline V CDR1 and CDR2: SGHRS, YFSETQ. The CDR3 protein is CASSLPGPSEGAFF. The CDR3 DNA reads TGCGCCAGCAGCCTACCCGGGCCTTCCGAGGGAGCTTTCTTT.

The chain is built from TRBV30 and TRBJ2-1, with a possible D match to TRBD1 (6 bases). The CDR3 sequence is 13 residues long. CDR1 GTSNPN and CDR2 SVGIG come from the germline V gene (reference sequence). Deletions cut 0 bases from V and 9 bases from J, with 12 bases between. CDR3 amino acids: CAWSVARGREQFF. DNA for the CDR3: TGTGCCTGGAGTGTGGCCAGGGGCCGTGAGCAGTTCTTC.

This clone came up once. CDR3 DNA sequence: TGTGCCAGCAGCCGAGGGGATGGCTACACCTTC. Translated, it gives CASSRGDGYTF. The chain uses TRBV7-9 and TRBJ1-2; maybe TRBD1 (5 bases). Trimming removed 5 bases at V and 6 bases at J, with 7 bases between. The CDR3 length is 11 residues. Germline V lookup: CDR1 SEHNR, CDR2 FQNEAQ (reference sequence).

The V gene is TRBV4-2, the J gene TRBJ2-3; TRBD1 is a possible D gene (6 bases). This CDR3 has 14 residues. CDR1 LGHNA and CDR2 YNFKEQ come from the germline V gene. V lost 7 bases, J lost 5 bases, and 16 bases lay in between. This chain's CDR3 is CASTPHGQIDTQYF. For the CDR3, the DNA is TGTGCCAGCACCCCCCATGGACAGATAGATACGCAGTATTTT.

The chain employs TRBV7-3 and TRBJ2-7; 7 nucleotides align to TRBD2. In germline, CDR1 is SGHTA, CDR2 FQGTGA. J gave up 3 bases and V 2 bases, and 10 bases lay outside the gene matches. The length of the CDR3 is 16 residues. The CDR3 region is CASSLDGREPHYEQYF. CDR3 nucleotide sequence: TGTGCCAGCAGCTTAGATGGGAGGGAGCCCCACTACGAGCAGTACTTC.

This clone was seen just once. Written as DNA, the CDR3 is TGTGCCAGCAGCTTAGGACAGATTTTGAACACTGAAGCTTTCTTT. Translation: CASSLGQILNTEAFF. This chain connects TRBV7-9 to TRBJ1-1; the D gene is possibly TRBD1 (5 bases). Between the trimmed V and J ends, which lost 1 base and 0 bases, there was a span of 9 bases. This CDR3 is 15 amino acids long. CDR1 and CDR2 (germline): SEHNR, FQNEAQ (reference sequence).

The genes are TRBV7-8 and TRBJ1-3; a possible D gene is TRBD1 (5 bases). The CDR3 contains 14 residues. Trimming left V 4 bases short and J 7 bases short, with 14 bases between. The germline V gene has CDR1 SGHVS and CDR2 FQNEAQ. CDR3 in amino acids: CASSSTGVGNTIYF. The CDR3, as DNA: TGTGCCAGCAGCTCCACAGGTGTAGGGAACACCATATATTTT.

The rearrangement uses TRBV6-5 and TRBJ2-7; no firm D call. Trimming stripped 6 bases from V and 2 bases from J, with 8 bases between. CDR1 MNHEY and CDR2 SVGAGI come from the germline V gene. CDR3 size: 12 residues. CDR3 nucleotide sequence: TGTGCCAGCAGGAAAGGGACCTACGAGCAGTACTTC. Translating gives CASRKGTYEQYF.

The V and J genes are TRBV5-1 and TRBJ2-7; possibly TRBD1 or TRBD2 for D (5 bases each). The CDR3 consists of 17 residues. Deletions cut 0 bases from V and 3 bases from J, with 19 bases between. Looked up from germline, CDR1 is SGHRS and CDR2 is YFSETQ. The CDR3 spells CASSLEETGTELYEQYF. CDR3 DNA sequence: TGCGCCAGCAGCTTGGAAGAGACCGGGACGGAACTCTACGAGCAGTACTTC.

The CDR3 protein is CASSAGHQLHQFF. CDR3 DNA: TGTGCCAGCAGCGCGGGACACCAACTGCACCAGTTCTTC. This chain uses TRBV9 with TRBJ2-1, with a weak D call TRBD1 (6 bases). The CDR3 extends over 13 amino acids. Germline V lookup: CDR1 SGDLS, CDR2 YYNGEE. Trimming took off 3 bases at V and 13 bases at J, with 17 bases between the two ends.

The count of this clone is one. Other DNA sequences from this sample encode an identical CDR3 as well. In DNA, the CDR3 is TGCGCCAGCAGCCAAGCTGGGGCCGAGCAGTACTTC. Encoded protein: CASSQAGAEQYF. The rearrangement uses TRBV4-1 and TRBJ2-7; D may be TRBD1 (5 bases). Germline V gives CDR1 MGHRA, CDR2 YSYEKL. Between the trimmed V and J ends, which lost 1 base and 6 bases, there was a span of 7 bases. The CDR3 spans 12 residues.